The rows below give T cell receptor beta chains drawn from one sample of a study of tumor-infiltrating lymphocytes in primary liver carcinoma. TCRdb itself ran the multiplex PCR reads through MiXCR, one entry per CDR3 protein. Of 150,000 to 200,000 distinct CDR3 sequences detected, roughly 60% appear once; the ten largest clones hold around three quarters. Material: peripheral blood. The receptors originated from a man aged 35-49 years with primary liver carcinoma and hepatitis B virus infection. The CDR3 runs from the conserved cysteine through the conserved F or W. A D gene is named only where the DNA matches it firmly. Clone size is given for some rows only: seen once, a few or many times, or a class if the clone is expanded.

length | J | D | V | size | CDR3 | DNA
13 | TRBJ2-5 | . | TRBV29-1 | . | CSVEGLSKESQYF | TGCAGCGTTGAGGGACTTAGCAAAGAGTCCCAATACTTC
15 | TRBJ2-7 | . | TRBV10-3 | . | CAISGGARSNYEQYF | TGTGCCATCAGTGGCGGGGCCAGATCGAATTACGAGCAGTACTTC
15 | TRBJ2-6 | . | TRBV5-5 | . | CASRLEVPGANVLTF | TGTGCCAGCAGATTGGAGGTGCCCGGGGCCAACGTCCTGACTTTC
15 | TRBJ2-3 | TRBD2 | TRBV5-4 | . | CASSLAAGGPDTQYF | TGTGCCAGCAGCTTGGCGGCGGGAGGACCAGATACGCAGTATTTT
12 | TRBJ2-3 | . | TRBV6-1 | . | CASSDRIDTQYF | TGTGCCAGCAGTGACCGCATAGATACGCAGTATTTT
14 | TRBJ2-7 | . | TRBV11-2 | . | CASCLTDRAYERYF | TGTGCCAGCTGCTTAACTGACAGAGCCTACGAGCGGTACTTC
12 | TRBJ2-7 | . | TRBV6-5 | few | CASSPGAYEQYF | TGTGCCAGCAGCCCCGGAGCCTACGAGCAGTACTTC
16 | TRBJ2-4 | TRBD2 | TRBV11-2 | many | CASSLSSSGAKNIQYF | TGTGCCAGCAGCCTAAGCTCTAGCGGAGCCAAAAACATTCAGTACTTC
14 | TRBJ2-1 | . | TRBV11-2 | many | CASSLGGALNEQFF | TGTGCCAGCAGCTTAGGGGGAGCGTTAAATGAGCAGTTCTTC
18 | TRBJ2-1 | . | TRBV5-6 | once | CASSLAGTARHFVNEQFF | TGTGCCAGCAGCTTGGCCGGGACCGCGCGGCATTTCGTCAATGAGCAGTTCTTC
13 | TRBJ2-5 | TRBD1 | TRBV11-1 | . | CASRWTGGQTQYF | TGTGCCAGCAGATGGACAGGGGGACAGACCCAGTACTTC
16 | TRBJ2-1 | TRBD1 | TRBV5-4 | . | CASSPLSGQGSNEQFF | TGTGCCAGCAGTCCTTTATCGGGACAGGGGAGCAATGAGCAGTTCTTC
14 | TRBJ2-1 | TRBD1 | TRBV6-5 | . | CASSSYRGSNKQFF | TGTGCCAGCAGTTCATACAGGGGTTCCAATAAGCAGTTCTTC
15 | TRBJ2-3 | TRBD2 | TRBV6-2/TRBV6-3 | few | CASSSSGEPTDTQYF | TGTGCCAGCAGTTCTAGCGGGGAGCCCACAGATACGCAGTATTTT
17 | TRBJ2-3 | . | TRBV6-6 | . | CASSYPLGAASTDTQYF | TGTGCCAGCAGTTACCCCCTGGGAGCAGCCAGCACAGATACGCAGTATTTT
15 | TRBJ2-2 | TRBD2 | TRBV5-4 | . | CGSSLGLAGTGELFF | TGTGGCAGCAGCTTGGGACTAGCGGGCACCGGGGAGCTGTTTTTT
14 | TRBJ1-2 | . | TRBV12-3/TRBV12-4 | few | CASSQTGIHYGYTF | TGTGCCAGCAGCCAGACTGGGATCCACTATGGCTACACCTTC
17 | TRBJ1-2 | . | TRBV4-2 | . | CANSPGMSLDVDYGYTF | TGTGCCAACAGCCCGGGTATGAGTCTCGACGTGGACTATGGCTACACCTTC
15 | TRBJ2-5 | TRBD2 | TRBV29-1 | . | CSIKLTSGIMETQYF | TGCAGCATTAAGCTGACTAGCGGGATCATGGAGACCCAGTACTTC
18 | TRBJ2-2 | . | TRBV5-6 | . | CASSLGPPVAGSTGELFF | TGTGCCAGCAGCTTGGGCCCCCCCGTGGCAGGGAGCACCGGGGAGTTGTTTTTT
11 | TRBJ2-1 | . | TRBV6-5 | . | CASSSGDEQFF | TGTGCCAGCAGTTCGGGGGATGAGCAGTTCTTC
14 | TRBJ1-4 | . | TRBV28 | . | CASQDDATNEKLFF | TGTGCCAGCCAAGACGACGCAACTAATGAAAAACTGTTTTTT
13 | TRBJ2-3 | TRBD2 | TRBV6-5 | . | CASSYSGTRVLYF | TGTGCCAGCAGTTACTCCGGGACTAGGGTCTTGTATTTT
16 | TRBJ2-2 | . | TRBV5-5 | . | CASSLVLAGYTGELYF | TGTGCCAGCAGCTTAGTTCTAGCCGGCTACACCGGGGAGCTGTATTTT
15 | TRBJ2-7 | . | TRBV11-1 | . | CASSRHGAPSYEQYF | TGTGCCAGCAGCAGGCACGGAGCCCCCTCCTACGAGCAGTACTTC
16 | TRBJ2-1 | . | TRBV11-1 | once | CASSSQLVGPDNEQFF | TGTGCCAGCAGCTCCCAACTAGTGGGGCCAGACAATGAGCAGTTCTTC
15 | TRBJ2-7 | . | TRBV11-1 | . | CASSVESTVSYEQYF | TGTGCCAGCAGCGTAGAGTCGACCGTGTCCTACGAGCAGTACTTT
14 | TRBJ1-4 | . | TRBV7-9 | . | CASSLGFGNEKLFF | TGTGCCAGCAGCTTAGGCTTCGGGAATGAAAAACTGTTTTTT
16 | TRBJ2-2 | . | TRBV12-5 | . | CASGPPGSSNTGELFF | TGTGCTAGTGGTCCCCCGGGCAGCTCGAACACCGGGGAGCTGTTTTTT
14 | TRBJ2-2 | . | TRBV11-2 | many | CASSLALATGELFF | TGTGCCAGCAGCTTAGCTCTCGCCACCGGGGAGCTGTTTTTT
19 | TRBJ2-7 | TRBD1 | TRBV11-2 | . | CASSLVYHTDRGPSYEQYF | TGTGCCAGTAGCTTAGTCTACCACACGGACAGGGGACCATCCTACGAGCAGTACTTC
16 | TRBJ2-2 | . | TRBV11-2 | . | CAISPSVPPNTGELFF | TGTGCCATCAGCCCTTCTGTCCCTCCGAACACCGGGGAGCTGTTTTTT
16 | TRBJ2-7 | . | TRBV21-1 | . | CASSKDLGGDEDEQYF | TGTGCCAGCAGCAAAGATCTCGGGGGCGATGAGGACGAGCAGTACTTC
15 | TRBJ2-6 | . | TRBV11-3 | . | CASSPRAVGANVLTF | TGTGCCAGCAGCCCGAGGGCGGTCGGGGCCAACGTCCTGACTTTC
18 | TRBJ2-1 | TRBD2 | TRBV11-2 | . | CASGQGALAGGPNNEQFF | TGTGCCAGCGGCCAAGGGGCCCTAGCGGGAGGGCCTAACAACGAGCAGTTCTTC
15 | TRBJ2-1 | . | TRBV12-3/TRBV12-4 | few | CASSLRVESYNEQFF | TGTGCCAGCAGTTTGAGGGTTGAGTCCTACAATGAGCAGTTCTTC
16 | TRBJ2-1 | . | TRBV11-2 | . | CASSLVVFGGNNEHFF | TGTGCCAGTAGCTTAGTCGTCTTCGGGGGAAACAATGAGCACTTCTTC
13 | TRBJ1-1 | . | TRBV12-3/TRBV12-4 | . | CASSLEISGMAFF | TGTGCCAGCAGTTTGGAAATCTCAGGGATGGCTTTCTTT
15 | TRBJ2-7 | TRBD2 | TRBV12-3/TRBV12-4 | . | CASSPRTSPMYEQYF | TGTGCCAGCAGTCCGAGGACTAGTCCCATGTACGAGCAGTACTTC
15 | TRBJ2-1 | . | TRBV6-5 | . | CASSYAGLRQEEQFF | TGTGCCAGCAGCTACGCGGGACTTCGACAGGAGGAGCAGTTCTTC
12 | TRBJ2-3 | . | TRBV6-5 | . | CASAQPGGAQYF | TGTGCCAGCGCTCAGCCAGGGGGGGCGCAGTATTTT
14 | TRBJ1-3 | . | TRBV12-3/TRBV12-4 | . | CARRIQGPGNTIYF | TGTGCCAGGAGAATCCAGGGTCCTGGAAACACCATATATTTT
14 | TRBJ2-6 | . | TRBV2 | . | CASSESGGANVLTF | TGTGCCAGCAGTGAATCCGGTGGGGCCAACGTCCTGACTTTC
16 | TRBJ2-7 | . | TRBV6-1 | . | CASSEPVRENRYEQYF | TGTGCCAGCAGTGAACCAGTACGGGAGAATAGATACGAGCAGTACTTC
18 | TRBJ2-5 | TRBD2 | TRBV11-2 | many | CASSLALGLAGSGETQYF | TGTGCCAGCAGCTTAGCCCTCGGACTAGCGGGTTCGGGAGAGACCCAGTACTTC
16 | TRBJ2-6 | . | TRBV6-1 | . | CASSEPRGAGANVLTF | TGTGCCAGCAGTGAACCCAGGGGGGCTGGGGCCAACGTCCTGACTTTC
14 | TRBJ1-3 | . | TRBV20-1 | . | CSASDGAWGNTIYF | TGCAGTGCTAGTGACGGAGCCTGGGGAAACACCATATATTTT
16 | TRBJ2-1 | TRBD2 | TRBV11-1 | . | CASSSQLAGQDNEQFF | TGTGCCAGCAGCTCCCAACTAGCGGGGCAAGACAATGAGCAGTTCTTC
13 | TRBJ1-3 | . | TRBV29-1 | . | CGWQRTSGNTIHF | TGCGGGTGGCAAAGGACCTCTGGAAACACCATACATTTT
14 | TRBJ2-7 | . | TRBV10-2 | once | CASSESISSYVQYF | TGCGCCAGCAGTGAGTCGATTAGCTCCTACGTGCAGTACTTC
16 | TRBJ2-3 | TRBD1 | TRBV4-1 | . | CASSHRDRDRTDTQYF | TGCGCCAGCAGCCACCGGGACAGGGACCGCACAGATACGCAGTATTTT
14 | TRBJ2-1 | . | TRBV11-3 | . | CAGSLDPLNNEQFF | TGTGCCGGCAGCTTAGATCCTCTTAACAATGAGCAATTCTTC
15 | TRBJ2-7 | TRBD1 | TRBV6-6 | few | CASSYPTGNSYEQYF | TGTGCCAGCAGTTACCCGACAGGGAACTCCTACGAGCAGTACTTC
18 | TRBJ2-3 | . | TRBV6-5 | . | CASSEPASGPYNTDTQYF | TGTGCCAGCAGTGAACCAGCCAGTGGGCCGTATAACACAGATACGCAGTATTTT
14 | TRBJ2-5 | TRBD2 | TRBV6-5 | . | CASGGTSSQETQYF | TGTGCCAGCGGAGGGACTAGCAGCCAAGAGACCCAGTACTTC